Listed here are 27 T cell receptor beta chains from one sample, sequenced in a study of blood T cell repertoires in COVID-19. The protocol was immunoSEQ multiplex PCR, while the TCRdb copy is restricted to in-frame clones and leaves out a portion. The sample records under 350,000 clones, 70% to 90% being singletons. The specimen sequenced was PBMCs or T cells enriched from blood (not recorded which). Source of these receptors: a woman in her 40s with acute COVID-19.

The chain recombines TRBV15 with TRBJ2-5; 10 nucleotides align to TRBD2. This CDR3 region has 16 residues. Trimming at V came to 3 bases and at J to 0 bases, leaving 4 bases not matched to a gene. Germline CDR1 is LNHNV and CDR2 is YYDKDF (reference sequence). Here the CDR3 DNA reads TGTGCCACCAGCAGGCCGGGACTAGCGCACCAAGAGACCCAGTACTTC. Amino acid sequence: CATSRPGLAHQETQYF.

The chain joins TRBV19 to TRBJ1-5, with unresolved D. The CDR3 has 14 residues. V lost 3 bases to trimming and J lost 1 base, with 7 bases between them. CDR1 is LNHDA, CDR2 SQIVND, per germline (reference sequence). The CDR3 region has the DNA TGTGCCAGTAGTATCGGGTCAAGCAATCAGCCCCAGCATTTT. This codes for CASSIGSSNQPQHF.

The chain has TRBV10-3 and TRBJ2-3; TRBD1 matches 8 bases. V lost 4 bases to trimming and J lost 4 bases; unmatched junction nucleotides: 13. Germline V gene lookup returns CDR1 ENHRY and CDR2 SYGVKD. This CDR3 has 17 amino acids. CDR3 protein: CAISGFGAGGSSDTQYF. The CDR3 DNA follows: TGTGCCATCAGTGGATTTGGGGCAGGGGGCTCTTCAGATACGCAGTATTTT.

As to this clone: An end of the junction does not agree with germline; a read error may underlie this. The chain joins TRBV18 to TRBJ1-3; D remains unclear. The CDR3 sequence is 15 residues long. Germline V gene data show CDR1 as KGHSH and CDR2 as LQKENI. Written as DNA, the CDR3 is TGTGCCAGCTCAGCACCGGGAGGCTCTGGAAACACCATATATTTT. Translated, it gives CASSAPGGSGNTIYF.

The V and J genes are TRBV28 and TRBJ1-5, with D possibly matching TRBD1 (6 bases). Germline CDR1 reads MDHEN; CDR2 reads SYDVKM. Trimming took off 6 bases at V and 11 bases at J, with 17 bases between the two ends. The CDR3 sequence is 13 residues long. CDR3 in DNA: TGTGCCAGCAGGGTGGACAGTGTTACGTCCCAGCATTTT. Amino acids: CASRVDSVTSQHF.

The chain has TRBV5-4 and TRBJ2-1, with TRBD1 matching over 7 bases. Germline V CDR1 and CDR2: SGHNT, YYREEE (reference sequence). CDR3 size: 14 residues. Trimming cost V 10 bases and J 4 bases; bases outside gene matches: 11. Here the CDR3 reads CAGGKGQIYNEQFF. The CDR3 coding sequence is TGTGCCGGAGGCAAGGGACAGATATACAATGAGCAGTTCTTC.

J is TRBJ2-2 and V is TRBV28; 7 positions match TRBD2. The J segment lost 7 bases and the V segment lost 6 bases, leaving 8 bases of the junction unmatched. This CDR3 comprises 14 residues. Germline V gene sequence: CDR1 MDHEN, CDR2 SYDVKM. The CDR3 region is CASSSAGLGGELFF. CDR3 DNA sequence: TGTGCCAGCAGCTCAGCGGGATTAGGCGGGGAGCTGTTTTTT.

This chain uses TRBV5-8 with TRBJ1-2; 7 bases are a match to TRBD1. Germline CDR1 SGHTS, CDR2 YDEGEE. V shed 3 bases and J 4 bases; nucleotides not matched to a gene: 3. The CDR3 covers 13 residues. The CDR3 region has the DNA TGTGCCAGCAGCTCCCGGGACAGCTATGGCTACACCTTC. As protein: CASSSRDSYGYTF.

The CDR3, as DNA: TGTGCCAGCAGCACCCCGATGGGACTACAACAAGAGACCCAGTACTTC. Its translation is CASSTPMGLQQETQYF. The chain links TRBV7-2 to TRBJ2-5; 7 bases align to TRBD2. CDR1 is SGHTA and CDR2 is FQGNSA in the germline V gene. Trimming at V came to 5 bases and at J to 2 bases, leaving 11 bases not matched to a gene. The CDR3 spans 16 residues. Complete variable domain (other parts from reference TRBV7-2 and TRBJ2-5): GAGVSQSPSNKVTEKGKDVELRCDPISGHTALYWYRQSLGQGLEFLIYFQGNSAPDKSGLPSDRFSAERTGGSVSTLTIQRTQQEDSAVYLCASSTPMGLQQETQYFGPGTRLLVL.

The chain combines TRBV7-2 with TRBJ2-1, with 10 nucleotides matching TRBD1. Germline V gives CDR1 SGHTA, CDR2 FQGNSA. The trim removed 5 bases at V and 6 bases at J, leaving 13 bases unmatched. The CDR3 is 17 amino acids. The CDR3 protein is CASSRTGTGVLINEQFF. CDR3 nucleotides: TGTGCCAGCAGCAGAACCGGGACAGGGGTTCTGATCAATGAGCAGTTCTTC.

In this sample, this clone turned up once. V and J are TRBV11-2 and TRBJ1-1; a possible D gene is TRBD1 (6 bases). The CDR3 runs to 14 residues. V was clipped by 5 bases and J by 6 bases, with 16 bases between them. The V gene's germline CDR1 is SGHAT and CDR2 FQNNGV. The CDR3 DNA is TGTGCCAGCAGCCTCAACAGGGATTGGGCTGAAGCTTTCTTT. This sequence encodes CASSLNRDWAEAFF.

This clone appeared once. V is TRBV28 and J is TRBJ2-3; TRBD1 agrees at 7 bases. Germline V gene sequence: CDR1 MDHEN, CDR2 SYDVKM. This CDR3 is 15 amino acids long. V trimming: 6 bases; J trimming: 1 base; junction bases outside the gene matches: 7. The CDR3, as DNA: TGTGCCAGCAGCAACACAGGGGTCGGCACAGATACGCAGTATTTT. As protein: CASSNTGVGTDTQYF.

The chain combines TRBV6-5 with TRBJ1-3; D remains ambiguous. The CDR3 consists of 16 residues. V lost 0 bases, J lost 0 bases, and 9 bases lay in between. CDR1 is MNHEY and CDR2 is SVGAGI in the germline V gene. CDR3 in amino acids: CASSYSPIVSGNTIYF. In DNA, the CDR3 is TGTGCCAGCAGTTACTCCCCGATAGTCTCTGGAAACACCATATATTTT.

This sequence joins TRBV28 and TRBJ1-2; D is possibly TRBD1 (5 bases). There are 13 residues in the CDR3. CDR1 is MDHEN, CDR2 SYDVKM, per germline. V dropped 7 bases and J dropped 5 bases, with 14 bases sitting between them. The CDR3 reads CASKSGGAYGYTF. The CDR3 nucleotides read TGTGCCAGCAAGAGTGGAGGGGCGTATGGCTACACCTTC.

The chain combines TRBV2 with TRBJ2-1; TRBD2 agrees at 8 bases. The CDR3 covers 15 residues. Trimming took 8 bases from V and 0 from J; bases not matched to a gene: 6. Germline-derived CDR1 and CDR2 are SNHLY and FYNNEI. For the CDR3, the DNA is TGTGCCAGCTGCGCCAGCGGGAGCTCCTACAATGAGCAGTTCTTC. As protein: CASCASGSSYNEQFF.

The chain joins TRBV7-2 to TRBJ2-7; 9 positions match TRBD2. V lost 4 bases and J lost 3; bases outside the gene matches: 4. The CDR3 is 14 residues long. The V gene's germline CDR1 is SGHTA and CDR2 FQGNSA. The CDR3 sequence is CASSSTSGSYEQYF. DNA for the CDR3: TGTGCCAGCAGCTCGACTAGCGGAAGCTACGAGCAGTACTTC.

The chain joins TRBV5-1 to TRBJ2-1; D might be TRBD2 (6 bases). Trimming stripped 3 bases from V and 3 bases from J, with 13 bases between. The CDR3 is made up of 15 amino acids. Per the germline V gene, CDR1 is SGHRS and CDR2 is YFSETQ. CDR3 sequence reads: CASSSPGLIYNEQFF. The CDR3 bases are TGCGCCAGCAGCTCTCCGGGACTGATCTACAATGAGCAGTTCTTC. The whole variable domain, filled in from reference TRBV5-1 and TRBJ2-1, reads KAGVTQTPRYLIKTRGQQVTLSCSPISGHRSVSWYQQTPGQGLQFLFEYFSETQRNKGNFPGRFSGRQFSNSRSEMNVSTLELGDSALYLCASSSPGLIYNEQFFGPGTRLTVL.

The V call is TRBV27, the J call TRBJ1-5; D uncertain. V was pared by 6 bases and J by 9 bases, with 6 bases between. The CDR3 totals 10 residues. Germline CDR1 is MNHEY and CDR2 is SMNVEV (reference sequence). In nucleotides, the CDR3 is TGTGCCAGCAGCCGGGGGCCCCAGCATTTT. Protein product: CASSRGPQHF.

The chain combines TRBV23-1 with TRBJ1-3; TRBD1 matches 7 bases. TRBV23-1 is placed among ORFs of uncertain function. Unmatched junction bases numbered 7, after V lost 4 bases and J lost 4 bases. This CDR3 contains 15 residues. The CDR3 region has the DNA TGCGCCAGCAGTCTTTCCGACAGGGCCGGAAACACCATATATTTT. It is translated as CASSLSDRAGNTIYF.

The V gene is TRBV2, the J gene TRBJ1-6, with 11 bases matching TRBD1. Germline CDR1 SNHLY, CDR2 FYNNEI. Trimming cost V 7 bases and J 6 bases; bases outside gene matches: 2. The CDR3 runs 14 residues. The CDR3 spells CASTGTGGNSPLHF. In DNA, the CDR3 is TGTGCCAGCACGGGGACAGGGGGTAATTCACCCCTCCACTTT.

The chain uses TRBV5-7 and TRBJ1-2, with TRBD1 matching over 7 bases. TRBV5-7 is an open reading frame, and its role is uncertain. V lost 3 bases to trimming and J lost 5 bases; unmatched junction nucleotides: 10. This CDR3 comprises 15 residues. CDR3 nucleotides: TGTGCCAGCAGCTCACGAAGGACAGGCGCTTATGGCTACACCTTC. Residues: CASSSRRTGAYGYTF.

The genes are TRBV4-2 and TRBJ1-2; 7 bases are a match to TRBD1. Germline V gene lookup returns CDR1 LGHNA and CDR2 YNFKEQ. The CDR3 extends over 15 amino acids. V was pared by 2 bases and J by 2 bases, with 5 bases of the junction left unmatched. The CDR3 here is CASSQPRQGNYGYTF. CDR3 coding DNA: TGTGCCAGCAGCCAACCTCGACAGGGCAACTATGGCTACACCTTC.

V gene TRBV28 combines with J gene TRBJ2-2; D possibly corresponds to TRBD2 (5 bases). Germline V lookup: CDR1 MDHEN, CDR2 SYDVKM. The V gene lost 3 bases and the J gene lost 5 bases, with 16 bases spanning the gap. The CDR3 consists of 16 residues. CDR3 amino acids: CASSFGVSVGTGELFF. The CDR3 DNA sequence: TGTGCCAGCAGTTTCGGGGTCTCCGTGGGGACCGGGGAGCTGTTTTTT.

This chain connects TRBV7-8 to TRBJ1-1, with TRBD1 matching 8 bases. The germline CDR1 and CDR2 sequences are SGHVS and FQNEAQ. V lost 1 base, J lost 6 bases, and 13 bases stayed unmatched. The CDR3 is made up of 17 amino acids. CDR3 nucleotides: TGTGCCAGCAGCTTAGGGTCAGGGGGCCCGGTTATAGCTGAAGCTTTCTTT. It specifies CASSLGSGGPVIAEAFF.

The chain has TRBV9 and TRBJ2-3; 10 nucleotides agree with TRBD2. With 4 bases clipped from V and 4 bases from J, the junction kept 6 bases outside the gene matches. Germline CDR1 reads SGDLS; CDR2 reads YYNGEE. This CDR3 spans 15 amino acids. The DNA of the CDR3 is TGTGCCAGCAGCCCTCCAGCGGGAGGGCCAGATACGCAGTATTTT. Its protein is CASSPPAGGPDTQYF.

The rearrangement joins TRBV5-1 to TRBJ1-1; 9 nucleotides match TRBD1. V trimming: 2 bases; J trimming: 0 bases; junction bases outside the gene matches: 11. CDR1 and CDR2 (germline): SGHRS, YFSETQ. The CDR3 length is 18 residues. The CDR3 nucleotides are TGCGCCAGCAGCTTACAACCCGGGACAGGGATCATGAACACTGAAGCTTTCTTT. It is translated as CASSLQPGTGIMNTEAFF.

This clone appeared a few times. The gene calls are TRBV4-3 and TRBJ1-2; D is possibly TRBD1 (5 bases). Trimming removed 0 bases at V and 2 bases at J, with 10 bases between. In germline, CDR1 is LGHNA, CDR2 YSLEER. CDR3 size: 15 residues. The CDR3 loop reads CASSQETEANYGYTF. The CDR3 DNA follows: TGCGCCAGCAGCCAAGAGACAGAGGCCAACTATGGCTACACCTTC.